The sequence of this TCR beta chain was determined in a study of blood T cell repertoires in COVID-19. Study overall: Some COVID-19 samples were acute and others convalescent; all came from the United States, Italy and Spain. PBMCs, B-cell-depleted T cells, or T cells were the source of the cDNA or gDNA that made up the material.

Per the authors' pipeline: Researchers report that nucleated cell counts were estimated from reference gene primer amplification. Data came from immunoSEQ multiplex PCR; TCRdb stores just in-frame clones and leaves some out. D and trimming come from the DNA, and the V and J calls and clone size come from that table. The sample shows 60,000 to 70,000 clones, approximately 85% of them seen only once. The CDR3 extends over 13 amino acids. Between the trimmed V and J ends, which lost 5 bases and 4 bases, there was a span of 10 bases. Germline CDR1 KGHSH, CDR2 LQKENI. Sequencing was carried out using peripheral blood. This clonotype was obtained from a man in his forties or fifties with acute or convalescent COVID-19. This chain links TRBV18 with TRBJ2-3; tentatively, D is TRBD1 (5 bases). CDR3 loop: CASSSKGSDTQYF. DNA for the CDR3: TGTGCCAGCTCATCCAAGGGGTCAGATACGCAGTATTTT.